This TCR beta chain was sequenced for a study of blood T cell repertoires in COVID-19 (TCRdb year 2020). Concerning the study at large: The collaborator samples originated in the United States, Italy and Spain and spanned the acute and convalescent phases of COVID-19. The material from the prospective study consisted of cDNA or gDNA derived from T cells, B-cell-depleted T cells, or PBMCs. Deeply sampled blood TCRbeta repertoires from subjects exposed to, actively infected with, or recovered from COVID-19 were included in the dataset. The repertoires were released in a freely available public database intended as a resource for research on the immune response to SARS-CoV-2. The samples were drawn from the first 160 participants of the ongoing ImmuneRACE study and from 1,254 subjects provided by 6 global collaborators. A de-identified subject ID, COVID-19 status, age in years and sex were almost always included in the sample metadata. Where HLA class I and class II types were available, the types were taken from metadata supplied by the sample provider, not from assay-based typing. Beyond this particular receptor, the publication reports: How much clinical and demographic metadata was included differed by source and by participant, and the metadata was provided uncurated.

Participants in the prospective study were aged roughly 18 to 89 years, lived in approximately 26 United States geographic areas, and enrolled through a virtual design. Cohort assignment in the prospective study relied on participant-reported clinical history from a screening survey and a study questionnaire. ImmuneRACE Cohort 3 recovered participants were defined by two consecutive negative NP/OP PCR tests, healthcare professional clearance, or symptom resolution. In the prospective study, whole blood, serum and a nasopharyngeal or oropharyngeal swab were collected from each participant by mobile phlebotomists. Over a roughly two-month period, participants in the prospective study had the option of providing additional blood draws and questionnaires. Prospective study blood samples were shipped either frozen or at room temperature before DNA extraction. Turning to this clone: It lacks a known antigen. Qualities for individual bases were not recorded, and no much larger clone is one base off.

TCRbeta CDR3 regions were amplified from genomic DNA by means of the immunoSEQ Assay, a bias-controlled multiplex PCR. Per the source publication's procedure: The number of nucleated cells in each sample was estimated from the amplification of reference gene primers within the assay. To quantify the absolute abundance of each unique TCRbeta CDR3 rearrangement, sequence reads were collapsed and filtered. For each sample, productive Simpson clonality was calculated as the square root of Simpson's diversity index over productive rearrangements. Imported from immuneACCESS, the table was reduced by TCRdb to in-frame sequences with V and J called. These copies leave out some clones; in studies compared against another copy, an unresolved V gene accounts for under half, and the cause of the remainder is not known. That table is the source of V, J and clone size, and D and trimming were worked out from the DNA. In all, the sample holds roughly 170,000 clones, and roughly four fifths of those were seen once. About 12% of the sample comes from the top ten.

According to the germline V gene, CDR1 reads SGHTA and CDR2 reads FQGNSA. From its cysteine to its phenylalanine, the CDR3 spans 15 amino acids. Here the CDR3 DNA is all that survives: 45 bases in frame from base 1. At the junction V is shortened by 1 base and J by 9 bases, with 13 bases in between. The rearrangement joined TRBV7-2 to TRBJ1-6; the D gene is perhaps TRBD1, on 5 matching bases. Sequences were obtained from PBMCs or T cells enriched from blood (not recorded which). The clonotype comes from a man aged 50-59 years who had recovered from COVID-19. The nucleotides read TGTGCCAGCAGCTTAGGGGACTCGATCGGTTCACCCCTCCACTTT. Translated, this is CASSLGDSIGSPLHF.